These T cell receptor beta chains were read from a single sample in a study of T cells in localized non-small cell lung cancer. Here immunoSEQ multiplex PCR was the method, and the copy in TCRdb shows in-frame clones only, minus some. The profile shows 58,000 or so clones, roughly 90% of them singletons. The material sequenced was peripheral blood, taken before any cancer treatment. All receptors come from a woman aged 40-69 years with stage I lung adenocarcinoma. CDR3s include the opening cysteine and the closing phenylalanine or tryptophan. The order of the fields is CDR3 DNA, CDR3 protein, V gene, J gene, clone size, D gene. The D gene is left open where the match is weak. Clone size is not always given. Where it is, it says once, few, many or a class for expanded clones.

cdr3_nt: TGTGCCAGCAGCGTAGAGTACAGGGGGCGATTCACCTTC; cdr3_aa: CASSVEYRGRFTF; v_call: TRBV9; j_call: TRBJ1-2; clone_size: .; d_call: TRBD1
cdr3_nt: TGCAGCGTTGGGCTAGCGGGAGGGTTTAAGAATGAGCAGTTCTTC; cdr3_aa: CSVGLAGGFKNEQFF; v_call: TRBV29-1; j_call: TRBJ2-1; clone_size: .; d_call: TRBD2
cdr3_nt: TGTGCCAGCAGCTACACGACAGGGCAAGAGACCCAGTACTTC; cdr3_aa: CASSYTTGQETQYF; v_call: TRBV5-6; j_call: TRBJ2-5; clone_size: .; d_call: TRBD1
cdr3_nt: TGTGCCAGCAGCTTGGCAGGGCCAGGGGGCCCTGGGGCCAACGTCCTGACTTTC; cdr3_aa: CASSLAGPGGPGANVLTF; v_call: TRBV5-4; j_call: TRBJ2-6; clone_size: .; d_call: TRBD1
cdr3_nt: TGTGCCACCAGCAGAGGGGCAGGTTTTCAAAGCGGGGCTAATGAAAAACTGTTTTTT; cdr3_aa: CATSRGAGFQSGANEKLFF; v_call: TRBV15; j_call: TRBJ1-4; clone_size: once; d_call: .
cdr3_nt: TGTGCCAGCAGCTTGACGGTCGGAGGATGGGGGGGCTACACCTTC; cdr3_aa: CASSLTVGGWGGYTF; v_call: TRBV5-8; j_call: TRBJ1-2; clone_size: .; d_call: .
cdr3_nt: TGTGCCAGCAGCTTAGGGTCTAGCTCCTACGAGCAGTACTTC; cdr3_aa: CASSLGSSSYEQYF; v_call: TRBV7-3; j_call: TRBJ2-7; clone_size: .; d_call: .
cdr3_nt: TGTGCCAGCAACCCACAGGGCCCAGCTAACTATGGCTACACCTTC; cdr3_aa: CASNPQGPANYGYTF; v_call: TRBV6-5; j_call: TRBJ1-2; clone_size: .; d_call: .
cdr3_nt: TGTGCCAGCAGCTTGGAGGCGATCAGGAATGAAAAACTGTTTTTT; cdr3_aa: CASSLEAIRNEKLFF; v_call: TRBV7-9; j_call: TRBJ1-4; clone_size: .; d_call: .
cdr3_nt: TGTGCCAGCAGCCTGTTAGGCGGGGGTGGCATGAACACTGAAGCTTTCTTT; cdr3_aa: CASSLLGGGGMNTEAFF; v_call: TRBV7-3; j_call: TRBJ1-1; clone_size: .; d_call: .
cdr3_nt: TGTGCCAGCAGAACCGGACTAGCGGGAGCCCTCAATGAGCAGTTCTTC; cdr3_aa: CASRTGLAGALNEQFF; v_call: TRBV28; j_call: TRBJ2-1; clone_size: .; d_call: TRBD2
cdr3_nt: TGTGCCAGCAGCCCGACCTTGGGTGAGCAGTTCTTC; cdr3_aa: CASSPTLGEQFF; v_call: TRBV11-3; j_call: TRBJ2-1; clone_size: .; d_call: .
cdr3_nt: TGCGCCAGCAGCAAGACAGACGTTGAGGATACGCAGTATTTT; cdr3_aa: CASSKTDVEDTQYF; v_call: TRBV5-1; j_call: TRBJ2-3; clone_size: .; d_call: .
cdr3_nt: TGTGCCAGCAGCTACAGTGGCGGGCTCCTACCTGAAGCTTTCTTT; cdr3_aa: CASSYSGGLLPEAFF; v_call: TRBV6-6; j_call: TRBJ1-1; clone_size: .; d_call: .
cdr3_nt: TGTGCCAGCAGTTCCGGGGGACTTCTCTACGAGCAGTACTTC; cdr3_aa: CASSSGGLLYEQYF; v_call: TRBV27; j_call: TRBJ2-7; clone_size: .; d_call: .
cdr3_nt: TGTGCCAGCAGAAGGCAGGGGGCGGTTGGAGAGACCCAGTACTTC; cdr3_aa: CASRRQGAVGETQYF; v_call: TRBV6-1; j_call: TRBJ2-5; clone_size: .; d_call: TRBD1
cdr3_nt: TGTGCCAGCAGTTCGCAACAGGGGGTGGGCACTGAAGCTTTCTTT; cdr3_aa: CASSSQQGVGTEAFF; v_call: TRBV6-5; j_call: TRBJ1-1; clone_size: few; d_call: TRBD1
cdr3_nt: TGCAGCGTTGGCGCATTTGAAGGGGAAAAACTGTTTTTT; cdr3_aa: CSVGAFEGEKLFF; v_call: TRBV29-1; j_call: TRBJ1-4; clone_size: .; d_call: .
cdr3_nt: TGTGCCAGCAGACCGGGATTCGGGGCGACTGAAGCTTTCTTT; cdr3_aa: CASRPGFGATEAFF; v_call: TRBV27; j_call: TRBJ1-1; clone_size: .; d_call: .
cdr3_nt: TGTGCCAGTAGTATCTCTACTGGTTACAATGAGCAGTTCTTC; cdr3_aa: CASSISTGYNEQFF; v_call: TRBV19; j_call: TRBJ2-1; clone_size: .; d_call: .
cdr3_nt: TGTGCCAGCAGTGATTCGACACGAACCGGGGAGCTGTTTTTT; cdr3_aa: CASSDSTRTGELFF; v_call: TRBV2; j_call: TRBJ2-2; clone_size: .; d_call: .
cdr3_nt: TGCAGCTCTAAAATCGGACAGAACACTGAAGCTTTCTTT; cdr3_aa: CSSKIGQNTEAFF; v_call: TRBV29-1; j_call: TRBJ1-1; clone_size: .; d_call: .
cdr3_nt: TGTGCCAGCAGTTCTGACAGGGTAAGTACTGAAGCTTTCTTT; cdr3_aa: CASSSDRVSTEAFF; v_call: TRBV27; j_call: TRBJ1-1; clone_size: .; d_call: TRBD1
cdr3_nt: TGTGCCAGCAGCCGGGGCGGCGAGCAGTACTTC; cdr3_aa: CASSRGGEQYF; v_call: TRBV5-6; j_call: TRBJ2-7; clone_size: .; d_call: .
cdr3_nt: TGTGCCTGGAGGAGAGTTCTTCGCACAGATACGCAGTATTTT; cdr3_aa: CAWRRVLRTDTQYF; v_call: TRBV30; j_call: TRBJ2-3; clone_size: once; d_call: .
cdr3_nt: TGTGCCAGCGCTACCAGACAAAGTCGGGCCAACGTCCTGACTTTC; cdr3_aa: CASATRQSRANVLTF; v_call: TRBV5-4; j_call: TRBJ2-6; clone_size: .; d_call: .
cdr3_nt: TGTGCCAGCAGCTTTTCGGACTACAATGAGCAGTTCTTC; cdr3_aa: CASSFSDYNEQFF; v_call: TRBV5-6; j_call: TRBJ2-1; clone_size: .; d_call: .
cdr3_nt: TGCAGCGTTGTTGACAGCTATGGCTACACCTTC; cdr3_aa: CSVVDSYGYTF; v_call: TRBV29-1; j_call: TRBJ1-2; clone_size: .; d_call: .
cdr3_nt: TGTGCCAGCAGTTCTACTTTTGGGACAGGGGGCAAAAATAATTCACCCCTCCACTTT; cdr3_aa: CASSSTFGTGGKNNSPLHF; v_call: TRBV5-6; j_call: TRBJ1-6; clone_size: .; d_call: TRBD1
cdr3_nt: TGTGCCAGCAGACAGAACTATGGCTACACCTTC; cdr3_aa: CASRQNYGYTF; v_call: TRBV28; j_call: TRBJ1-2; clone_size: .; d_call: .
cdr3_nt: TGTGCCAGCAGGCAGGACAGGGCAAGAAACGAGCAGTACTTC; cdr3_aa: CASRQDRARNEQYF; v_call: TRBV6-5; j_call: TRBJ2-7; clone_size: few; d_call: TRBD1
cdr3_nt: TGTGCCAGCAGCCTTGGACTAGCGGGAGGAGAGACCCAGTACTTC; cdr3_aa: CASSLGLAGGETQYF; v_call: TRBV7-2; j_call: TRBJ2-5; clone_size: .; d_call: TRBD2
cdr3_nt: TGTGCCAGCAAAGGGGGCGGGGGCAACACTGAAGCTTTCTTT; cdr3_aa: CASKGGGGNTEAFF; v_call: TRBV2; j_call: TRBJ1-1; clone_size: .; d_call: TRBD1
cdr3_nt: TGTGCCAGCAGTTACCGCGGGGGCCGGGAGACCCAGTACTTC; cdr3_aa: CASSYRGGRETQYF; v_call: TRBV6-6; j_call: TRBJ2-5; clone_size: .; d_call: .
cdr3_nt: TGTGCCAGCAGACCTACTGACAGGGGGCACGGCTACACCTTC; cdr3_aa: CASRPTDRGHGYTF; v_call: TRBV27; j_call: TRBJ1-2; clone_size: .; d_call: TRBD1
cdr3_nt: TGTGCCATCTCAGTCGGGGGGTTCACAGATACGCAGTATTTT; cdr3_aa: CAISVGGFTDTQYF; v_call: TRBV28; j_call: TRBJ2-3; clone_size: .; d_call: TRBD2
cdr3_nt: TGTGCCAGCAGTGAACTAGCGGGGCCCTACAATGAGCAGTTCTTC; cdr3_aa: CASSELAGPYNEQFF; v_call: TRBV6-1; j_call: TRBJ2-1; clone_size: once; d_call: TRBD2
cdr3_nt: TGTGCCAGCAGCCGGACAGGGGGGAATCAGCCCCAGCATTTT; cdr3_aa: CASSRTGGNQPQHF; v_call: TRBV5-6; j_call: TRBJ1-5; clone_size: .; d_call: TRBD1
cdr3_nt: TGTGCCAGCTCACCCACAGAGGGGGTCACTGAAGCTTTCTTT; cdr3_aa: CASSPTEGVTEAFF; v_call: TRBV18; j_call: TRBJ1-1; clone_size: .; d_call: .
cdr3_nt: TGTGCCAGCAGCCTGGGGGCAGTTTCCTACAATGAGCAGTTCTTC; cdr3_aa: CASSLGAVSYNEQFF; v_call: TRBV5-6; j_call: TRBJ2-1; clone_size: .; d_call: .
cdr3_nt: TGTGCCTTGGTCCGGGACAGGGTTTTCGGAAACACTGAAGCTTTCTTT; cdr3_aa: CALVRDRVFGNTEAFF; v_call: TRBV30; j_call: TRBJ1-1; clone_size: .; d_call: TRBD1
cdr3_nt: TGTGCCAGCAGCTTAGACGACGGGATCGGCTATGGCTACACCTTC; cdr3_aa: CASSLDDGIGYGYTF; v_call: TRBV7-8; j_call: TRBJ1-2; clone_size: .; d_call: .
cdr3_nt: TGCGCCAGCAGCTTGACTCCAGGGGGCTTAGAAGAAAAACTGTTTTTT; cdr3_aa: CASSLTPGGLEEKLFF; v_call: TRBV5-1; j_call: TRBJ1-4; clone_size: .; d_call: TRBD1
cdr3_nt: TGTGCCAGCAGTGAAGAGGTAGGACAGGGTGGCGAGCAGTACTTC; cdr3_aa: CASSEEVGQGGEQYF; v_call: TRBV2; j_call: TRBJ2-7; clone_size: .; d_call: TRBD1
cdr3_nt: TGTGCCAGCAGGAACCGGGACAGCAGCAATCAGCCCCAGCATTTT; cdr3_aa: CASRNRDSSNQPQHF; v_call: TRBV7-2; j_call: TRBJ1-5; clone_size: .; d_call: TRBD1